This T cell receptor beta chain was found in a study of shared clonotypes between healthy human individuals. There were no recent acute infections or vaccinations among the donors, who were healthy HIV-negative adults. The germline gives CDR1 KGHSH, CDR2 LQKENI. The CDR3 loop spans 17 amino acids. V lost 0 bases and J 0 bases, leaving 13 bases between the germline ends. Produced via immunoSEQ multiplex PCR; TCRdb's table is partial and in-frame only. The sample holds 1.6 million or so clones, roughly 96% seen once. The genes are TRBV18 and TRBJ2-3; D is possibly TRBD2 (6 bases). Sequencing was performed on naive CD4+ T cells sorted from blood. Subset in this sample: CD45RA+ positively selected. The receptor was derived from a man younger than 45 in good health. The CDR3 DNA reads TGTGCCAGCTCACCACCTGGTAGCGGTCCTAGCACAGATACGCAGTATTTT. Its translation is CASSPPGSGPSTDTQYF.